This T cell receptor beta chain was profiled in a study of PD-1 and CTLA-4 blockade in melanoma. Clones were sequenced by immunoSEQ multiplex PCR, and TCRdb holds only the in-frame ones, with some missing. This sample has approximately 17,000 clones; around two thirds occur once, and the top ten carry approximately 14%. The germline V gene has CDR1 MNHEY and CDR2 SVGAGI. This CDR3 has 15 amino acids. V lost 6 bases and J 6 bases, leaving 20 bases between the germline ends. The sequences come from CD8+ T cells from peripheral blood, collected from a patient given anti-PD-1 treatment. The chain uses TRBV6-5 and TRBJ1-2, with D possibly matching TRBD1 (5 bases). This clonotype originated in a human donor with melanoma. The CDR3 spells CASRIRAGRFDGYTF. CDR3 nucleotides: TGTGCCAGCAGGATCAGGGCGGGAAGGTTCGATGGCTACACCTTC.